The entry below gives a single T cell receptor beta chain sequence along with its context. The antigen is undetermined. These data belong to a study of cytomegalovirus exposure and HLA in healthy donors. Across the study: For the 300 to 400 genotyped donors, approximately 83% fell within the Caucasian-associated ancestry cluster. Notes on the study in general: The authors later linked a missense DCLRE1C variant to TCR beta V- and J-gene trimming. Cytomegalovirus association was assigned to under 200 TCR beta chains.

Researchers ran the PCR with 60 Vbeta and 13 Jbeta primers. Authors' data handling: Some 10 million shared chains were among the about 80 million unique TCR beta chains that a later analysis counted. The table came from immunoSEQ multiplex PCR; TCRdb's copy has only in-frame clones and leaves some out. The V and J calls and clone size come from that table; D and trimming were worked out from the DNA. The repertoire includes approximately 150,000 clones, roughly four fifths of them detected once, and less than 3% sits in the top ten. This CDR3 region has 14 residues. The germline V gene has CDR1 SGHNT and CDR2 YYREEE (reference sequence). V was shortened by 4 bases and J by 5 bases, with 15 bases between the two germline ends.

Sequencing input: PBMCs. The V and J genes are TRBV5-4 and TRBJ2-5; D is unclear. This clonotype was obtained from a female donor in good health and CMV-seronegative. CDR3 bases: TGTGCCAGCAGCCCGACGGGTCTTTTGGAGACCCAGTACTTC. Translating it yields CASSPTGLLETQYF.